These 24 T cell receptor beta chains were sequenced from one sample in a study of HIV-infected children after antiretroviral therapy interruption. RNA-based 3' RACE libraries used unique molecular identifiers. TCRdb re-derived calls from the 3' RACE reads in MiXCR, one entry per CDR3 protein. The sample records some 38,000 distinct CDR3 sequences, under 8% being singletons. The treatment: PENTA 11 planned treatment interruption arm or continuous ART arm. This sample comprised CD45RA+ CD4+ T cells from PBMCs, pooled from several time points, obtained from a donor given antiretroviral therapy, either interrupted or continuous. The subset is: naive CD4+ CD45RA+ CD45RO- T cells. These TCRs come from a pool of human donors with HIV.

This clonotype was seen repeatedly, ten times or more. V is TRBV25-1 and J is TRBJ2-1, with TRBD1 matching over 8 bases. Trimming took 6 bases from V and 0 from J; bases not matched to a gene: 4. The CDR3 is 15 residues long. Per the germline V gene, CDR1 is MGHDK and CDR2 is SYGVNS. The CDR3 DNA is TGTGCCAGCAGACACGGGACAGGCTCCTACAATGAGCAGTTCTTC. Its protein product is CASRHGTGSYNEQFF. Full variable domain (remainder filled in from reference TRBV25-1 and TRBJ2-1): EADIYQTPRYLVIGTGKKITLECSQTMGHDKMYWYQQDPGMELHLIHYSYGVNSTEKGDLSSESTVSRIRTEHFPLTLESARPSHTSQYLCASRHGTGSYNEQFFGPGTRLTVL.

This clonotype appeared many times. V gene TRBV2 combines with J gene TRBJ1-2; tentative D call: TRBD1 (5 bases). In germline, CDR1 is SNHLY, CDR2 FYNNEI. The CDR3 runs 14 residues. V was trimmed by 8 bases and J by 2 bases, leaving 15 bases between them. The chain's CDR3 is CASGAGSWNYGYTF. Written as DNA, the CDR3 is TGTGCCAGCGGCGCAGGGAGTTGGAACTATGGCTACACCTTC.

This clonotype was seen repeatedly, ten times or more. This sequence joins TRBV10-2 and TRBJ2-5; 8 nucleotides agree with TRBD2. This CDR3 has 16 amino acids. J gave up 5 bases and V 3 bases, and 11 bases lay outside the gene matches. Germline V lookup: CDR1 WSHSY, CDR2 SAAADI. Written as DNA, the CDR3 is TGCGCCAGCAGTGAAATAGGGACTAGTGTTTCGGAGACCCAGTACTTC. Its protein is CASSEIGTSVSETQYF.

This clonotype was seen a few times. V and J are TRBV28 and TRBJ1-4; 9 bases map to TRBD1. The CDR3 loop spans 16 amino acids. V was clipped by 5 bases and J by 5 bases; unmatched bases: 9. Germline CDR1 is MDHEN and CDR2 is SYDVKM. CDR3 DNA sequence: TGTGCCAGCAGTCCATCCGAGGGACAGGGAAATGAAAAACTGTTTTTT. It is translated as CASSPSEGQGNEKLFF.

This clonotype was detected a few times. One end of the junction does not line up with germline, which may come from a read error. The chain has TRBV23-1 and TRBJ1-2; the match to TRBD1 covers 8 bases. TRBV23-1 is an open reading frame, and its role is uncertain. This CDR3 spans 16 amino acids. In nucleotides, the CDR3 is TGCGCCAGCAGCCAATACTCGACAGGGGAAGGATGTGGCTACACCTTC. This encodes CASSQYSTGEGCGYTF.

This clonotype is medium-sized (0.01 to 0.1%). The germline gene is not matched at one end of the junction; a read error may be the cause. The chain links TRBV30 to TRBJ2-5; TRBD1 aligns across 8 bases. The CDR3 contains 14 residues. The germline V gene encodes CDR1 GTSNPN and CDR2 SVGIG (reference sequence). The CDR3 region has the DNA TGTGCCTGGAGTCCGACAGGGGACCAAGACACCCAGTACTTT. It yields the protein CAWSPTGDQDTQYF.

This clonotype was detected ten times or more. This rearrangement joins TRBV10-3 to TRBJ2-7; tentatively, D is TRBD1 (6 bases). Germline CDR1 and CDR2: ENHRY and SYGVKD. This CDR3 spans 14 amino acids. The germline V and J ends were trimmed by 6 bases and 6 bases, with 18 bases remaining between them. The CDR3 loop is CAIRRTEGQVEQYF. CDR3 coding DNA: TGTGCCATCAGACGGACAGAAGGGCAGGTCGAGCAGTACTTC.

At least ten counts were recorded for this clonotype. V gene TRBV19 combines with J gene TRBJ1-2, with D tentatively TRBD1 (6 bases). Germline values: CDR1 LNHDA, CDR2 SQIVND (reference sequence). V was trimmed by 8 bases and J by 0 bases, leaving 13 bases between them. This CDR3 is built from 14 residues. CDR3 sequence: CASYADRTNYGYTF. The DNA for the CDR3 is TGTGCCAGTTACGCGGACAGAACTAACTATGGCTACACCTTC.

This clonotype has ten or more counts. The chain combines TRBV7-2 with TRBJ2-7; maybe TRBD2 (5 bases). Germline assignment: CDR1 SGHTA and CDR2 FQGNSA. The ends were cut back, 1 base at V and 1 base at J, with 11 bases in the middle. The CDR3 is 15 amino acids. DNA for the CDR3: TGTGCCAGCAGCTTAGGGCCGGGGAGATCCTACGAGCAGTACTTC. Translation: CASSLGPGRSYEQYF. Supplemented by reference TRBV7-2 and TRBJ2-7, the full variable domain reads GAGVSQSPSNKVTEKGKDVELRCDPISGHTALYWYRQSLGQGLEFLIYFQGNSAPDKSGLPSDRFSAERTGGSVSTLTIQRTQQEDSAVYLCASSLGPGRSYEQYFGPGTRLTVT.

This clonotype showed up many times. The CDR3 protein is CASSLYPGTNEKLFF. The CDR3 DNA reads as TGTGCCAGCAGCCTCTATCCGGGCACTAATGAAAAACTGTTTTTT. The chain recombines TRBV7-2 with TRBJ1-4; no clear D gene. V lost 5 bases, J lost 2 bases, and 12 bases lay in between. The CDR3 consists of 15 residues. CDR1 is SGHTA, CDR2 FQGNSA, per germline.

This clonotype appeared many times. The CDR3 nucleotides read TGCGCCAGCAGCCAAGATCGAGGGGTGGGTCAGCCCCAGCATTTT. Its translation is CASSQDRGVGQPQHF. The J gene is TRBJ1-5, the V gene TRBV4-3, with a weak D call TRBD1 (5 bases). CDR3 length: 15 residues. V was trimmed by 0 bases and J by 6 bases, leaving 12 bases between them. In germline, CDR1 is LGHNA, CDR2 YSLEER.

This clonotype was recorded many times. This chain links TRBV7-3 with TRBJ1-1; D call uncertain. V lost 0 bases, J lost 2 bases, and 7 bases lay in between. This CDR3 is 14 amino acids long. Germline CDR1 and CDR2: SGHTA and FQGTGA. DNA for the CDR3: TGTGCCAGCAGCTTAACAAATAGCAACACTGAAGCTTTCTTT. Its translation is CASSLTNSNTEAFF. The full variable domain, completed using reference TRBV7-3 and TRBJ1-1, is GAGVSQTPSNKVTEKGKYVELRCDPISGHTALYWYRQSLGQGPEFLIYFQGTGAADDSGLPNDRFFAVRPEGSVSTLKIQRTERGDSAVYLCASSLTNSNTEAFFGQGTRLTVV.

This clonotype was found many times. The rearrangement links TRBV7-8 to TRBJ2-5, with TRBD2 identical over 9 bases. Germline V CDR1 and CDR2: SGHVS, FQNEAQ. Trimming took 5 bases from V and 5 from J; bases not matched to a gene: 9. The CDR3 is 15 residues long. In DNA, the CDR3 is TGTGCCAGCAGCCCCACGGCGGGAGGGAGGGAGACCCAGTACTTC. Its protein product is CASSPTAGGRETQYF.

The sample holds a few counts of this clonotype. The gene calls are TRBV10-2 and TRBJ2-5; 8 positions match TRBD1. Germline lookup yields CDR1 WSHSY and CDR2 SAAADI. The length of the CDR3 is 12 residues. V lost 10 bases, J lost 5 bases, and 6 bases stayed unmatched. The CDR3 DNA sequence: TGCGCCACCGAAGACAGGGGTGAGACCCAGTACTTC. It yields the protein CATEDRGETQYF.

The V call is TRBV29-1, the J call TRBJ2-7; possible D gene TRBD1, 6 bases. V gave up 7 bases and J gave up 6 bases, with 19 bases separating them. The CDR3 sequence is 13 residues long. Germline V lookup: CDR1 SQVTM, CDR2 ANQGSEA. CDR3 in amino acids: CSAVRRGNFEQYF. CDR3 nucleotides: TGCAGCGCAGTCCGCAGGGGAAATTTCGAGCAGTACTTC.

This clonotype occurred many times. V gene TRBV3-1 combines with J gene TRBJ2-2; TRBD2 might be the D (5 bases). The V gene lost 2 bases and the J gene lost 5 bases, with 18 bases spanning the gap. From germline, CDR1 is LGHDT and CDR2 YNNKEL (reference sequence). This CDR3 is 17 amino acids long. CDR3: CASSQRGFVRETGELFF. Written as DNA, the CDR3 is TGTGCCAGCAGCCAAAGAGGGTTCGTCAGAGAGACCGGGGAGCTGTTTTTT.

The chain uses TRBV18 and TRBJ1-3; D unclear. The germline V gene has CDR1 KGHSH and CDR2 LQKENI. This CDR3 spans 15 amino acids. V lost 2 bases and J lost 2, with 10 bases in between. CDR3 region: CASSPGKGTGNTIYF. CDR3 DNA: TGTGCCAGCTCACCAGGGAAAGGGACTGGAAACACCATATATTTT.

Ten or more counts support this clonotype. The chain joins TRBV28 to TRBJ2-7; 7 nucleotides match TRBD2. The CDR3 consists of 12 residues. The germline V gene encodes CDR1 MDHEN and CDR2 SYDVKM. With V trimmed by 6 bases and J by 6 bases, 5 bases remained unmatched. CDR3 residues: CASRPTSAEQYF. CDR3 coding DNA: TGTGCCAGCAGACCAACTAGCGCCGAGCAGTACTTC. Full variable domain (outside the CDR3, taken from reference TRBV28 and TRBJ2-7): DVKVTQSSRYLVKRTGEKVFLECVQDMDHENMFWYRQDPGLGLRLIYFSYDVKMKEKGDIPEGYSVSREKKERFSLILESASTNQTSMYLCASRPTSAEQYFGPGTRLTVT.

This clonotype was counted ten times or more. The chain recombines TRBV20-1 with TRBJ2-5; D call uncertain. CDR1 DFQATT and CDR2 SNEGSKA come from the germline V gene (reference sequence). The CDR3 spans 12 residues. V lost 3 bases, J lost 2 bases, and 7 bases lay in between. CDR3 residues: CSARDGQETQYF. The CDR3 nucleotides are TGCAGTGCTAGGGACGGGCAAGAGACCCAGTACTTC.

This clonotype was picked up many times. This sequence joins TRBV27 and TRBJ2-7; D is possibly TRBD1 or TRBD2 (5 bases each). V lost 5 bases to trimming and J lost 2 bases, with 10 bases between them. Looked up from germline, CDR1 is MNHEY and CDR2 is SMNVEV (reference sequence). This CDR3 is built from 13 residues. This CDR3 is CASSPGRAYEQYF. CDR3 DNA: TGTGCCAGCAGTCCGGGGCGGGCCTACGAGCAGTACTTC.

This clonotype was found many times. The V call is TRBV7-2, the J call TRBJ2-3; the D is unclear. The CDR3 has 14 residues. Germline CDR1 is SGHTA and CDR2 is FQGNSA. Trimming shortened V by 2 bases and J by 0 bases, and 6 bases separated the two germline ends. The CDR3 region is CASSLRASTDTQYF. CDR3 bases: TGTGCCAGCAGCTTACGAGCTAGCACAGATACGCAGTATTTT.

V is TRBV6-2 or TRBV6-3 and J is TRBJ1-4; no firm D call. From germline, CDR1 is MNHEY and CDR2 SVGEGT. The CDR3 has 13 residues. V lost 7 bases and J lost 0, with 6 bases in between. The CDR3: CASMTTTNEKLFF. DNA of the CDR3: TGTGCCAGCATGACAACAACTAATGAAAAACTGTTTTTT.

This clonotype was seen ten or more times. The chain is built from TRBV5-6 and TRBJ2-3; TRBD2 aligns across 7 bases. Per the germline V gene, CDR1 is SGHDT and CDR2 is YYEEEE. The trim removed 3 bases at V and 2 bases at J, leaving 6 bases unmatched. This CDR3 has 15 amino acids. CDR3 protein: CASSYQGTNTDTQYF. DNA of the CDR3: TGTGCCAGCAGCTACCAAGGGACTAACACAGATACGCAGTATTTT.

A note on this clonotype: A much larger clone is a single base away; this may be a read error. The chain couples TRBV7-2 to TRBJ2-7, with D possibly being TRBD1 (6 bases). Germline V CDR1 and CDR2: SGHTA, FQGNSA. Trimming shortened V by 1 base and J by 5 bases, and 12 bases separated the two germline ends. CDR3 length: 14 amino acids. The CDR3: CASSLEQGPNEQYF. The DNA of the CDR3 is TGTGCCAGCAGCTTAGAACAGGGTCCCAACGAGCAGTACTTC.